This T cell receptor (beta chain) was observed in a study of PD-L1 blockade in urothelial cancer. Repertoires were generated with immunoSEQ multiplex PCR, while TCRdb's copy carries only in-frame clones and drops some. The sample includes about 130,000 clones, 65% to 85% of them seen just once. The time point is: pretreatment peripheral blood. Source: PBMCs, taken around atezolizumab (anti-PD-L1) treatment. This TCR derives from a man in his forties or fifties with urothelial cancer.

Here the CDR3 DNA reads TGCGCCAGCAGCTTAAGACTAGCGGGGCACACCGGGGAGCTGTTTTTT. It codes for CASSLRLAGHTGELFF. The V gene is TRBV4-1, the J gene TRBJ2-2, with 11 bases matching TRBD2. After removal of 5 bases from V and 3 bases from J, the junction contained 5 bases not matched to a gene. The germline CDR1 and CDR2 sequences are MGHRA and YSYEKL. This CDR3 has 16 residues.